This T cell receptor (beta chain) was sequenced for a study of T cell changes during pregnancy in multiple sclerosis. Between the trimmed V and J ends, which lost 3 bases and 5 bases, there was a span of 10 bases. CDR3 length: 13 residues. In germline, CDR1 is MDHEN, CDR2 SYDVKM. Libraries were prepared by immunoSEQ multiplex PCR; TCRdb keeps only in-frame clonotypes and omits some of them. The sample carries approximately 100,000 clones, 85% to 95% recorded once. The sample in question was peripheral blood, obtained after pregnancy. This clonotype originated in a female donor with multiple sclerosis, enrolled in a pregnancy study. V is TRBV28 and J is TRBJ1-2; possibly TRBD1 for D (5 bases). The CDR3 DNA follows: TGTGCCAGCAGTTTCCCTGCAGGGTATGGCTACACCTTC. Translated, it gives CASSFPAGYGYTF.